Listed below are T cell receptor beta chains from one sample, sequenced in a study of graft-versus-host responses after intestinal transplantation. The assay was immunoSEQ multiplex PCR, and TCRdb's table has in-frame clones only and misses some. The repertoire holds tens of thousands of clones, with about 93% as singletons. Their specific antigens are unknown. This specimen consisted of unstimulated CD8+ T cells sorted from spleen or lymph node cells, obtained before intestinal transplant. The receptor set was obtained from a human donor who received an intestinal transplant. CDR3s include the opening cysteine and the closing phenylalanine or tryptophan. D genes are given only for firm matches. Not all rows give a size; the values are once, few, many and, for expanded clones, a class.

D gene | clone size | J gene | V gene | CDR3 protein | CDR3 DNA
. | . | TRBJ2-3 | TRBV5-6 | CASSSGWEYTQYF | TGTGCCAGCAGCTCGGGCTGGGAGTATACGCAGTATTTT
TRBD2 | once | TRBJ2-1 | TRBV7-9 | CASGNGLAGRNNEQFF | TGTGCCAGCGGAAATGGACTAGCGGGAAGGAACAATGAGCAGTTCTTC
. | . | TRBJ2-7 | TRBV5-1 | CASSFRDPYEQYF | TGCGCCAGCAGCTTCAGGGACCCCTACGAGCAGTACTTC
TRBD2 | . | TRBJ2-7 | TRBV6-5 | CASTPIQAGEEQYF | TGTGCCAGCACCCCCATACAAGCGGGAGAGGAGCAGTACTTC
. | once | TRBJ2-2 | TRBV5-1 | CASSTFTGPNTGELFF | TGCGCCAGCAGCACGTTCACAGGGCCGAACACCGGGGAGCTGTTTTTT
TRBD1 | . | TRBJ2-3 | TRBV10-1 | CASSVGQGSTDTQYF | TGCGCCAGCAGTGTGGGACAGGGGAGCACAGATACGCAGTATTTT
. | . | TRBJ2-3 | TRBV9 | CASSVEGSTDTQYF | TGTGCCAGCAGCGTAGAGGGTAGCACAGATACGCAGTATTTT
. | . | TRBJ1-1 | TRBV5-4 | CASSDIILNTEAFF | TGTGCCAGCAGCGATATAATTTTGAACACTGAAGCTTTCTTT
. | . | TRBJ1-1 | TRBV5-6 | CASSFGTNTEAFF | TGTGCCAGCAGCTTCGGGACGAACACTGAAGCTTTCTTT
TRBD1 | . | TRBJ2-2 | TRBV6-5 | CASSYGTGGTAGELFF | TGTGCCAGCAGTTACGGGACAGGGGGGACGGCCGGGGAGCTGTTTTTT
TRBD2 | . | TRBJ2-1 | TRBV7-3 | CASGRGFNEQFF | TGTGCCAGCGGGAGGGGCTTCAATGAGCAGTTCTTC
. | . | TRBJ2-5 | TRBV5-6 | CASSLERTEGETQYF | TGTGCCAGCAGCTTGGAGCGGACAGAAGGAGAGACCCAGTACTTC
. | . | TRBJ2-3 | TRBV6-5 | CASSYGGKWTDTQYF | TGTGCCAGCAGTTACGGGGGGAAGTGGACAGATACGCAGTATTTT
TRBD2 | . | TRBJ2-3 | TRBV7-2 | CASSLGTSGTDTQYF | TGTGCCAGCAGCTTAGGGACTAGCGGCACAGATACGCAGTATTTT
. | once | TRBJ2-1 | TRBV7-3 | CASSLMLAHEQFF | TGTGCCAGCAGCTTAATGTTAGCCCATGAGCAGTTCTTC
. | . | TRBJ1-6 | TRBV7-9 | CASSLMGGGNSPLHF | TGTGCCAGCAGCTTAATGGGGGGGGGAAATTCACCCCTCCACTTT
TRBD1 | . | TRBJ2-3 | TRBV28 | CASSFGTGSPDTQYF | TGTGCCAGCAGTTTTGGGACAGGGTCCCCAGATACGCAGTATTTT
. | . | TRBJ1-4 | TRBV5-6 | CASRLWGGEVEEKLFF | TGTGCCAGCAGACTATGGGGGGGCGAGGTGGAAGAAAAACTGTTTTTT
. | . | TRBJ2-7 | TRBV29-1 | CSVEDNTENPYEQYF | TGCAGCGTTGAAGATAACACAGAAAACCCGTACGAGCAGTACTTC
. | . | TRBJ2-7 | TRBV4-1 | CASRDGNSYEQYF | TGTGCCAGCAGGGACGGAAATTCCTACGAGCAGTACTTC
. | . | TRBJ2-7 | TRBV12-5 | CASAYIRANYEQYF | TGTGCTAGTGCCTATATCCGGGCCAACTACGAGCAGTACTTC
TRBD2 | . | TRBJ2-1 | TRBV9 | CASSPSGRAYNEQFF | TGTGCCAGCAGCCCTAGCGGGAGGGCTTACAATGAGCAGTTCTTC
. | . | TRBJ1-3 | TRBV5-1 | CASSSEKSGNTIYF | TGCGCCAGCAGCTCCGAGAAATCTGGAAACACCATATATTTT
. | . | TRBJ1-1 | TRBV28 | CASSSQGRTEAFF | TGTGCCAGCAGTTCTCAGGGGAGGACTGAAGCTTTCTTT
TRBD2 | once | TRBJ2-1 | TRBV6-6 | CASSYGTSGYNEQFF | TGTGCCAGCAGTTACGGGACTAGCGGATACAATGAGCAGTTCTTC
. | . | TRBJ2-3 | TRBV9 | CASSVYEMDTQYF | TGTGCCAGCAGCGTATATGAGATGGATACGCAGTATTTT
. | once | TRBJ2-3 | TRBV4-1 | CASSQEWTADTQYF | TGCGCCAGCAGCCAAGAATGGACCGCAGATACGCAGTATTTT
. | . | TRBJ2-3 | TRBV5-4 | CASSFVDPDTDTQYF | TGTGCCAGCAGCTTTGTAGACCCGGACACAGATACGCAGTATTTT
. | . | TRBJ2-1 | TRBV6-1 | CASSEGRQGNEQFF | TGTGCCAGCAGTGAAGGGCGCCAGGGCAATGAGCAGTTCTTC
. | few | TRBJ1-1 | TRBV21-1 | CASSKNRGMNTEAFF | TGTGCCAGCAGCAAGAACAGGGGGATGAACACTGAAGCTTTCTTT
TRBD2 | . | TRBJ2-1 | TRBV7-6 | CASSLPIAGGTYGQFF | TGTGCCAGCAGCTTACCCATAGCGGGGGGGACGTATGGGCAGTTCTTC
. | . | TRBJ2-7 | TRBV6-1 | CASSYGWRAYEQYF | TGTGCCAGCAGTTATGGTTGGAGGGCCTACGAGCAGTACTTC
. | . | TRBJ2-7 | TRBV7-6 | CASSPDNYSYEQYF | TGTGCCAGCAGCCCAGACAACTACTCCTACGAGCAGTACTTC
TRBD2 | . | TRBJ2-3 | TRBV6-1 | CASRHWREGLDTQYF | TGTGCCAGCAGGCACTGGCGGGAGGGCCTGGATACGCAGTATTTT
. | . | TRBJ1-2 | TRBV6-6 | CASSSLDRSNYGYTF | TGTGCCAGCAGTTCCCTAGACAGGTCTAACTATGGCTACACCTTC
. | . | TRBJ2-1 | TRBV7-9 | CASRSREFGNEQFF | TGTGCCAGCAGGTCCCGGGAGTTTGGCAATGAGCAGTTCTTC
. | once | TRBJ1-1 | TRBV6-5 | CASSPVSGTEAFF | TGTGCCAGCAGCCCCGTCTCGGGCACTGAAGCTTTCTTT
. | . | TRBJ1-2 | TRBV6-5 | CASSYSGTEYGYTF | TGTGCCAGCAGTTACAGCGGGACCGAATATGGCTACACCTTC
. | . | TRBJ1-2 | TRBV4-1 | CASSQVTDGWGYTF | TGCGCCAGCAGCCAAGTAACCGACGGATGGGGCTACACCTTC
. | . | TRBJ2-7 | TRBV5-6 | CASSLWAGESYEQYF | TGTGCCAGCAGCTTGTGGGCAGGGGAGTCTTACGAGCAGTACTTC
. | few | TRBJ2-1 | TRBV30 | CAWSVSWDNEQFF | TGTGCCTGGAGTGTCTCTTGGGACAATGAGCAGTTCTTC
. | once | TRBJ2-7 | TRBV27 | CASSLIVGAYEQYF | TGTGCCAGCAGTCTTATAGTGGGGGCCTACGAGCAGTACTTC
TRBD2 | . | TRBJ2-7 | TRBV6-5 | CASGGREVHF | TGTGCCAGCGGCGGGAGGGAGGTACACTTC
. | . | TRBJ2-1 | TRBV11-3 | CASSAYSGGGQADNEQFF | TGTGCCAGCAGCGCCTACTCCGGGGGGGGACAGGCAGACAATGAGCAGTTCTTC
. | . | TRBJ1-5 | TRBV27 | CASSNQGYNQPQHF | TGTGCCAGCAGTAATCAGGGGTACAATCAGCCCCAGCATTTT
. | . | TRBJ1-2 | TRBV6-5 | CASSYRDYGYTF | TGTGCCAGCAGTTACAGGGACTATGGCTACACCTTC
. | . | TRBJ2-7 | TRBV11-2 | CASSLGHEQYF | TGTGCCAGCAGCTTAGGGCACGAGCAGTACTTC
. | . | TRBJ2-7 | TRBV28 | CASSPNSGGPAYEQYF | TGTGCCAGCAGCCCCAACAGCGGAGGGCCCGCCTACGAGCAGTACTTC
TRBD2 | . | TRBJ2-3 | TRBV7-6 | CASSLGTSHTDTQYF | TGTGCCAGCAGCTTAGGGACTAGCCACACAGATACGCAGTATTTT
. | few | TRBJ2-1 | TRBV5-6 | CASSLWGYNEQFF | TGTGCCAGCAGCTTGTGGGGTTACAATGAGCAGTTCTTC
. | . | TRBJ1-2 | TRBV5-4 | CASSSKFRGNYGYTF | TGTGCCAGCAGCTCCAAATTCAGGGGTAACTATGGCTACACCTTC
TRBD1 | . | TRBJ2-7 | TRBV19 | CASRGPGQAYEQYF | TGTGCCAGTAGGGGACCGGGACAGGCCTACGAGCAGTACTTC